Listed here are 12 T cell receptor beta chains from one sample, sequenced in a study of cytomegalovirus exposure and HLA in healthy donors. The PCR employed 60 Vbeta primers together with 13 Jbeta primers. Here immunoSEQ multiplex PCR was the method, and the copy in TCRdb shows in-frame clones only, minus some. The table lists roughly 190,000 clones, roughly 80% of them singletons. The sequencing input was PBMCs. These receptor sequences come from a man aged 40-55 years in good health and CMV-seropositive.

The gene calls are TRBV7-9 and TRBJ2-5; possible D gene TRBD2, 6 bases. The germline CDR1 and CDR2 sequences are SEHNR and FQNEAQ (reference sequence). CDR3 length: 15 residues. Trimming stripped 2 bases from V and 0 bases from J, with 10 bases between. CDR3 sequence: CASSLRGSNQETQYF. The DNA for the CDR3 is TGTGCCAGCAGCTTACGGGGGAGCAACCAAGAGACCCAGTACTTC.

The rearrangement links TRBV10-3 to TRBJ1-5; the match to TRBD1 covers 8 bases. The V segment lost 10 bases and the J segment 2 bases; nucleotides outside the gene matches: 7. The CDR3 has 14 residues. Looked up from germline, CDR1 is ENHRY and CDR2 is SYGVKD. In nucleotides, the CDR3 is TGTGCCACAAACCAGGGGGCAGGCAATCAGCCCCAGCATTTT. This codes for CATNQGAGNQPQHF.

V usage is TRBV28 and J usage is TRBJ2-3, with a possible D match to TRBD2 (5 bases). CDR1 and CDR2 from the germline V gene are MDHEN and SYDVKM. V shed 5 bases and J shed 10 bases, with 19 bases lying between them. The CDR3 is 14 amino acids. In DNA, the CDR3 is TGTGCCAGCAGTACCCCGGCCTCCCCGGGATCGCAGTATTTT. Translation: CASSTPASPGSQYF.

This clone is medium-sized in the sample. J is TRBJ2-7 and V is TRBV15; D may be TRBD1 (6 bases). Trimming cost V 9 bases and J 6 bases, with 24 bases left between them. This CDR3 is built from 15 residues. Germline loops: CDR1 LNHNV, CDR2 YYDKDF (reference sequence). CDR3 bases: TGTGCCACAGGGGGTGGTGGGACCTCGAGGAGCGAGCAGTACTTC. Protein: CATGGGGTSRSEQYF.

A single count supports this clone. The rearrangement joins TRBV7-8 to TRBJ1-6; TRBD1 is a possible D gene (6 bases). V lost 1 base and J 6 bases, leaving 10 bases between the germline ends. Germline lookup yields CDR1 SGHVS and CDR2 FQNEAQ. CDR3 length: 15 amino acids. In DNA, the CDR3 is TGTGCCAGCAGCTTAGATGCCAGGGGTAATTCACCCCTCCACTTT. Translation gives CASSLDARGNSPLHF.

The rearrangement uses TRBV23-1 and TRBJ1-5, with D tentatively TRBD1 (6 bases). TRBV23-1 is an ORF; its function is uncertain. V lost 0 bases and J 7 bases, leaving 16 bases between the germline ends. This CDR3 comprises 16 residues. The chain's CDR3 is CASSQSSQGMYQPQHF. In DNA form, the CDR3 reads TGCGCCAGCAGTCAATCGTCACAGGGAATGTACCAGCCCCAGCATTTT.

The V call is TRBV25-1, the J call TRBJ2-5; 9 bases are shared with TRBD1. The V gene end was trimmed by 0 bases and the J gene end by 2 bases; junction bases not matched to a gene: 7. Germline values: CDR1 MGHDK, CDR2 SYGVNS. This CDR3 contains 17 residues. For the CDR3, the DNA is TGTGCCAGCAGTGAATATGGGACAGGGTGGGGGCAAGAGACCCAGTACTTC. Protein product: CASSEYGTGWGQETQYF.

The V call is TRBV5-4, the J call TRBJ2-7; weak D call: TRBD1 (5 bases). The CDR3 loop spans 14 amino acids. The germline V and J ends were trimmed by 2 bases and 4 bases, with 13 bases remaining between them. Germline CDR1 and CDR2: SGHNT and YYREEE (reference sequence). The CDR3 here is CASSLQVTKYEQYF. The CDR3 DNA is TGTGCCAGCAGCTTACAGGTCACAAAGTACGAGCAGTACTTC.

The CDR3 spells CASSRRLAGEEGNEQFF. CDR3 DNA sequence: TGCGCCAGCAGTCGAAGACTAGCGGGAGAGGAGGGAAATGAGCAGTTCTTC. V is TRBV5-1 and J is TRBJ2-1; the match to TRBD2 covers 12 bases. This CDR3 has 17 amino acids. Germline values: CDR1 SGHRS, CDR2 YFSETQ. J lost 7 bases, V lost 5 bases, and 13 bases had no gene match.

In its sample, this clone was seen once. This chain joins TRBV19 and TRBJ2-2; perhaps TRBD1 as D (5 bases). The CDR3 is 15 residues long. V gave up 1 base and J gave up 7 bases, with 13 bases separating them. Germline V lookup: CDR1 LNHDA, CDR2 SQIVND (reference sequence). Written as DNA, the CDR3 is TGTGCCAGTAGTATAGTCCCAGGGTCGGTCGGGGAGCTGTTTTTT. This codes for CASSIVPGSVGELFF.

Note on this clone: This likely comes from a read error, as the CDR3 has no conserved phenylalanine or tryptophan at its end. It is unclear where the CDR3 begins or ends on the DNA, so no DNA is shown, and the CDR3 is as TCRdb lists it. The chain uses TRBV29-1 and TRBJ2-7; the table's TRBD2 call for D was not verified on the DNA. The germline CDR1 and CDR2 sequences are SQVTM and ANQGSEA. The CDR3 totals 8 residues, both ends included. CDR3: CSVEGPTG.

The sample holds one count of this clone. The chain joins TRBV5-1 to TRBJ2-1, with 11 positions matching TRBD2. V lost 3 bases, J lost 5 bases, and 7 bases stayed unmatched. Per germline, CDR1 SGHRS and CDR2 YFSETQ. This CDR3 is 16 amino acids long. The CDR3 DNA sequence: TGCGCCAGCAGCTACCAAGGTAGCGGGGGGGACAATGAGCAGTTCTTC. Protein sequence: CASSYQGSGGDNEQFF.